Listed below are T cell receptor beta chains from one sample, sequenced in a study of tumor and adjacent non-tumor tissue in lung cancer. TCRdb independently ran MiXCR on the multiplex PCR reads; one entry per CDR3 protein. In the table there are approximately 79,000 distinct CDR3 sequences, around 76% of which are singletons. The material sequenced was distant non-tumor lung tissue. Receptors originate from a man between 65 and 85 years old with non-small cell lung cancer. Both conserved end residues are part of each CDR3. A D gene is named only where the DNA matches it firmly. A clone size is listed for some rows: how often the clone was seen (once, few, many), or a class if it is expanded.

CDR3 protein: CDSSINTGELYF
CDR3 DNA: TGTGACAGCAGTATCAACACCGGGGAGCTGTATTTT
clone size: NA
D gene: NA
J gene: TRBJ2-2
V gene: TRBV6-2/TRBV6-3

CDR3 protein: CSARDLNEQFF
CDR3 DNA: TGCAGTGCTAGAGATCTTAATGAGCAGTTCTTC
clone size: NA
D gene: NA
J gene: TRBJ2-1
V gene: TRBV20-1

CDR3 protein: CLSRPFVGQRREAFF
CDR3 DNA: TGTCTCAGCCGACCCTTTGTGGGACAAAGAAGAGAAGCTTTCTTT
clone size: NA
D gene: NA
J gene: TRBJ1-1
V gene: TRBV6-2/TRBV6-3

CDR3 protein: CASSLGFPGETQYF
CDR3 DNA: TGTGCCAGCAGCTTAGGGTTTCCCGGAGAGACCCAGTACTTC
clone size: NA
D gene: NA
J gene: TRBJ2-5
V gene: TRBV7-6

CDR3 protein: CATSDGQVKSHQGQPQHF
CDR3 DNA: TGTGCCACAAGTGACGGACAGGTAAAGTCCCACCAAGGGCAGCCCCAGCATTTT
clone size: NA
D gene: TRBD1
J gene: TRBJ1-5
V gene: TRBV24-1

CDR3 protein: CASSPSHLNTEAFF
CDR3 DNA: TGTGCCAGCAGCCCTAGCCACTTGAACACTGAAGCTTTCTTT
clone size: many
D gene: NA
J gene: TRBJ1-1
V gene: TRBV7-6

CDR3 protein: CASIFIRGFTGEQYF
CDR3 DNA: TGTGCCAGCATCTTCATCAGGGGTTTCACAGGAGAGCAGTACTTC
clone size: NA
D gene: NA
J gene: TRBJ2-7
V gene: TRBV7-8

CDR3 protein: CPSSPPNVGGTQAFF
CDR3 DNA: TGTCCCAGTAGCCCCCCCAACGTTGGGGGCACCCAAGCTTTCTTT
clone size: NA
D gene: NA
J gene: TRBJ1-1
V gene: TRBV11-2

CDR3 protein: CASSPGTAPYEQYF
CDR3 DNA: TGTGCCAGCAGCCCCGGGACCGCCCCCTACGAGCAGTACTTC
clone size: many
D gene: NA
J gene: TRBJ2-7
V gene: TRBV28

CDR3 protein: CVSSEGGVDSSPLHF
CDR3 DNA: TGTGTCAGCAGTGAAGGAGGGGTTGACAGTTCACCCCTCCACTTT
clone size: few
D gene: NA
J gene: TRBJ1-6
V gene: TRBV6-1

CDR3 protein: CASSGGTYEQHF
CDR3 DNA: TGTGCCAGTAGTGGGGGTACCTACGAGCAGCACTTC
clone size: NA
D gene: NA
J gene: TRBJ2-7
V gene: TRBV6-1

CDR3 protein: CAWSVHGSGELFF
CDR3 DNA: TGTGCCTGGAGTGTACACGGATCTGGGGAGCTGTTTTTT
clone size: NA
D gene: NA
J gene: TRBJ2-2
V gene: TRBV30

CDR3 protein: CASSLPGPTEAFF
CDR3 DNA: TGTGCCAGCAGCTTGCCGGGGCCCACTGAAGCTTTCTTT
clone size: NA
D gene: NA
J gene: TRBJ1-1
V gene: TRBV5-8

CDR3 protein: CAINQTYGYTF
CDR3 DNA: TGTGCCATCAACCAGACCTATGGCTACACCTTC
clone size: NA
D gene: NA
J gene: TRBJ1-2
V gene: TRBV10-3

CDR3 protein: CAWSSGPRYEHYF
CDR3 DNA: TGTGCCTGGAGTTCGGGACCCCGCTACGAGCACTACTTC
clone size: NA
D gene: NA
J gene: TRBJ2-7
V gene: TRBV30

CDR3 protein: CSSSLAGTGGSMTYEQYF
CDR3 DNA: TGTTCCAGCAGCTTAGCGGGGACGGGGGGCTCTATGACCTACGAGCAGTACTTC
clone size: NA
D gene: TRBD2
J gene: TRBJ2-7
V gene: TRBV11-1

CDR3 protein: CASSRDHNQSQHF
CDR3 DNA: TGCGCCAGCAGCCGTGACCACAATCAGTCTCAGCATTTT
clone size: NA
D gene: NA
J gene: TRBJ1-5
V gene: TRBV4-3

CDR3 protein: CSASQDAYSNRPQHF
CDR3 DNA: TGCAGTGCTAGCCAGGACGCATATAGCAATCGGCCCCAGCATTTT
clone size: NA
D gene: NA
J gene: TRBJ1-5
V gene: TRBV20-1

CDR3 protein: CATGRGDYNEQLF
CDR3 DNA: TGTGCCACGGGGAGAGGAGATTACAATGAGCAGCTATTC
clone size: NA
D gene: NA
J gene: TRBJ2-1
V gene: TRBV10-3

CDR3 protein: CASSYSGVAANEKLFF
CDR3 DNA: TGTGCCAGCAGCTATAGTGGGGTCGCAGCTAATGAAAAACTGTTTTTT
clone size: NA
D gene: NA
J gene: TRBJ1-4
V gene: TRBV11-2

CDR3 protein: CASSLELNNEAIF
CDR3 DNA: TGTGCCAGCAGCCTAGAGTTAAACAATGAAGCTATCTTT
clone size: NA
D gene: NA
J gene: TRBJ1-1
V gene: TRBV11-2

CDR3 protein: CASGPQHGSTGELFF
CDR3 DNA: TGTGCCAGCGGTCCCCAACATGGGAGCACCGGGGAGCTGTTTTTT
clone size: NA
D gene: NA
J gene: TRBJ2-2
V gene: TRBV12-3/TRBV12-4

CDR3 protein: CTSSQGRGQGIGYTF
CDR3 DNA: TGCACCAGTAGCCAAGGGAGGGGACAGGGAATAGGCTACACCTTC
clone size: NA
D gene: TRBD1
J gene: TRBJ1-2
V gene: TRBV4-1